The 9 T cell receptor beta chains below come from one sample, sequenced in a study of shared clonotypes between healthy human individuals. Libraries were prepared by immunoSEQ multiplex PCR; TCRdb keeps only in-frame clonotypes and omits some of them. The sample shows roughly 1 million clones, approximately 80% of them seen only once. Material for sequencing was memory CD4+ T cells from PBMCs. The subset: CD45RA-negative fraction. These TCRs come from a man between 18 and 35 years old in good health. Some clones in this sample may be carry-over from other donors' samples.

The CDR3 region has the DNA TGTGCCAGCAGCCCCCCCAGGTCGGGGGAGCAGTACTTC. Translation gives CASSPPRSGEQYF. This chain links TRBV5-5 with TRBJ2-7; possibly TRBD2 for D (5 bases). Per the germline V gene, CDR1 is SGHKS and CDR2 is YYEKEE (reference sequence). The V gene lost 4 bases and the J gene lost 7 bases, with 15 bases spanning the gap. The CDR3 consists of 13 residues.

V and J are TRBV19 and TRBJ1-1, with a possible D match to TRBD1 (6 bases). Germline V gene sequence: CDR1 LNHDA, CDR2 SQIVND (reference sequence). V shed 5 bases and J shed 3 bases, with 13 bases lying between them. The CDR3 loop spans 14 amino acids. The CDR3 here is CASSQTGGDTEAFF. In DNA form, the CDR3 reads TGTGCCAGTAGTCAGACAGGAGGAGACACTGAAGCTTTCTTT.

The chain has TRBV6-6 and TRBJ1-1; 9 nucleotides align to TRBD1. Trimming cost V 5 bases and J 10 bases; bases outside gene matches: 2. Germline CDR1 and CDR2: MNHNY and SVGAGI (reference sequence). This CDR3 region has 11 residues. CDR3 DNA sequence: TGTGCCAGCAGTGAGGGACAGGGAGCTTTCTTT. This translates into CASSEGQGAFF.

CDR3 bases: TGTGCCAGCAGGGTAGCGGGGACCTCCTACGAGCAGTACTTC. This sequence encodes CASRVAGTSYEQYF. The J gene is TRBJ2-7, the V gene TRBV28; 8 nucleotides agree with TRBD2. Germline CDR1 and CDR2: MDHEN and SYDVKM. V lost 6 bases, J lost 0 bases, and 4 bases stayed unmatched. The CDR3 loop spans 14 amino acids.

This rearrangement joins TRBV7-9 to TRBJ2-6; D is uncertain. The V end was cut by 5 bases, the J end by 1 base, with 12 bases between. The CDR3 runs 16 residues. In germline, CDR1 is SEHNR, CDR2 FQNEAQ (reference sequence). CDR3 DNA sequence: TGTGCCAGCAGCCTAAGGGCAAGATCTGGGGCCAACGTCCTGACTTTC. Translating it yields CASSLRARSGANVLTF.

The chain joins TRBV6-1 to TRBJ1-4; TRBD1 matches at 10 bases. This CDR3 is built from 14 residues. Per the germline V gene, CDR1 is MNHNS and CDR2 is SASEGT. The trim removed 8 bases at V and 5 bases at J, leaving 5 bases unmatched. The CDR3 reads CASAEDRGNEKLFF. For the CDR3, the DNA is TGTGCCAGCGCCGAGGACAGGGGGAATGAAAAACTGTTTTTT.

The V and J genes are TRBV2 and TRBJ2-1; TRBD2 matches 11 bases. Germline lookup yields CDR1 SNHLY and CDR2 FYNNEI. Trimming at V came to 6 bases and at J to 2 bases, leaving 3 bases not matched to a gene. This CDR3 has 15 amino acids. CDR3 nucleotide sequence: TGTGCCAGCAGAAAGACTAGCGGGGCCTACAATGAGCAGTTCTTC. It encodes CASRKTSGAYNEQFF.

This clone occurred once. This chain links TRBV6-1 with TRBJ1-3; tentative D call: TRBD1 (5 bases). CDR3 length: 15 amino acids. V gave up 5 bases and J gave up 1 base, with 12 bases separating them. The germline gives CDR1 MNHNS, CDR2 SASEGT. The CDR3 sequence is CASSLEQASGNTIYF. The CDR3 nucleotides read TGTGCCAGCAGTTTAGAACAGGCTTCTGGAAACACCATATATTTT.

This clone was counted a few times. The V and J genes are TRBV6-5 and TRBJ2-1; 10 bases map to TRBD2. Unmatched junction bases numbered 10, after V lost 6 bases and J lost 8 bases. This CDR3 is built from 15 residues. CDR1 and CDR2 (germline): MNHEY, SVGAGI. This CDR3 is CASRTLAGAVYEQFF. CDR3 bases: TGTGCCAGCAGAACCCTAGCGGGAGCGGTCTATGAGCAGTTCTTC.